Detailed here is one T cell receptor (beta chain). These data are taken from a study of control samples from healthy donors and cancer patients. TCRdb keeps only in-frame clones here, not all; method: immunoSEQ multiplex PCR. The sample carries roughly 160,000 clones, over 95% recorded once. The V segment lost 6 bases and the J segment 8 bases; nucleotides outside the gene matches: 11. CDR1 and CDR2 from the germline V gene are SGHNT and YENEEA. CDR3 length: 15 amino acids. This TCR derives from a woman aged 30 to 39 in good health. Sequenced material: blood. The chain is built from TRBV11-3 and TRBJ2-1; 9 bases are shared with TRBD2. CDR3: CASSSGSGSTDEQFF. The CDR3 bases are TGTGCCAGCAGTTCGGGTAGCGGGAGTACTGATGAGCAGTTCTTC.